The sequence of this T cell receptor beta chain was determined in a study of long-term antiretroviral therapy in people with HIV. The study's findings and limits: Repertoires from HIV showed CDR3 length ranges narrower than those of controls.

This clone came up once. The antigen is undetermined. V lost 0 bases to trimming and J lost 7 bases, with 3 bases between them. This CDR3 has 11 residues. CDR1 is DFQATT and CDR2 is SNEGSKA in the germline V gene (reference sequence). Survey-level resolution applied to immunoSEQ assay v3.0. The table came from immunoSEQ multiplex PCR; TCRdb's copy has only in-frame clones and leaves some out. The data show 29,000 or so clones, 90% to 95% seen once. The sequenced sample was unsorted PBMCs, obtained approximately 7.4 years after starting antiretroviral therapy. The chain links TRBV20-1 to TRBJ1-4, with unresolved D. This TCR was sampled from a man aged 45-60 years with HIV. The CDR3 DNA reads as TGCAGTGCTAGAGAACGTGAAAAACTGTTTTTT. Translating it yields CSAREREKLFF.